One sample yielded the 18 T cell receptor beta chains listed below, sequenced in a study of blood T cells in healthy people across ages. Through a sample-barcoded 5' primer and a J-beta primer mix, a second PCR was run for roughly 7 to 11 cycles. TCRdb used MiXCR to reprocess the 5' RACE reads, holding one entry per CDR3 protein. This table holds 1.5 million to 2 million distinct CDR3 sequences, 25% to 30% found once. Sequencing was carried out using blood. Receptors were obtained from a woman in her 30s in good health.

V is TRBV7-6 and J is TRBJ1-2; the D gene is possibly TRBD1 (5 bases). Between the trimmed V and J ends, which lost 4 bases and 4 bases, there was a span of 16 bases. This CDR3 comprises 15 residues. Germline V gene data show CDR1 as SGHVS and CDR2 as FNYEAQ. CDR3 in amino acids: CASSSLGEGFYGYTF. As DNA, the CDR3 is TGTGCCAGCAGCTCCCTAGGGGAGGGGTTCTATGGCTACACCTTC.

The V and J genes are TRBV29-1 and TRBJ2-5; no reliable D call. Germline V gene lookup returns CDR1 SQVTM and CDR2 ANQGSEA. V gave up 4 bases and J gave up 5 bases, with 8 bases separating them. The CDR3 spans 11 residues. The chain's CDR3 is CSVAPAETQYF. The CDR3 coding sequence is TGCAGCGTTGCACCTGCTGAGACCCAGTACTTC.

V gene TRBV5-1 combines with J gene TRBJ1-2; 8 bases are shared with TRBD1. Looked up from germline, CDR1 is SGHRS and CDR2 is YFSETQ. J gave up 3 bases and V 7 bases, and 8 bases lay outside the gene matches. This CDR3 comprises 14 residues. The CDR3 protein is CASGPDRADYGYTF. Here the CDR3 DNA reads TGCGCCAGCGGACCGGACAGGGCGGACTATGGCTACACCTTC.

The chain has TRBV3-1 and TRBJ2-7; D not resolved. The V end was cut by 1 base, the J end by 1 base, with 17 bases between. CDR1 is LGHDT, CDR2 YNNKEL, per germline (reference sequence). This CDR3 comprises 17 residues. DNA of the CDR3: TGTGCCAGCAGCCAAGCCTCCGCAGCCCACTATTCCTACGAGCAGTACTTC. Translation gives CASSQASAAHYSYEQYF.

The table lists this clonotype with many counts. The chain joins TRBV7-3 to TRBJ2-3, with TRBD2 as a possible D gene (6 bases). Germline CDR1 SGHTA, CDR2 FQGTGA. V dropped 4 bases and J dropped 0 bases, with 11 bases sitting between them. The CDR3 extends over 15 amino acids. CDR3 nucleotide sequence: TGTGCCAGCAGCTCCCCGGGGACTAGCACAGATACGCAGTATTTT. Amino acid sequence: CASSSPGTSTDTQYF.

This clonotype was detected many times. This chain joins TRBV10-3 and TRBJ2-3; 7 bases align to TRBD1. V trimming: 5 bases; J trimming: 1 base; junction bases outside the gene matches: 6. CDR3 length: 15 residues. CDR1 is ENHRY, CDR2 SYGVKD, per germline. The DNA for the CDR3 is TGTGCCATCAGTATCACAGGGGACGGCACAGATACGCAGTATTTT. Translated, it gives CAISITGDGTDTQYF.

There are a few counts of this clonotype. The genes are TRBV7-9 and TRBJ2-5; D is undetermined. The CDR3 contains 14 residues. V lost 5 bases, J lost 2 bases, and 12 bases lay in between. Per the germline V gene, CDR1 is SEHNR and CDR2 is FQNEAQ (reference sequence). The CDR3 sequence: CASSKSGVQETQYF. CDR3 nucleotides: TGTGCCAGCAGCAAGAGTGGAGTTCAAGAGACCCAGTACTTC.

The CDR3 loop reads CSVSGRLSSYNEQFF. DNA for the CDR3: TGCAGCGTTTCCGGCAGACTCAGCTCCTACAATGAGCAGTTCTTC. J is TRBJ2-1 and V is TRBV29-1; D is uncertain. Germline V gives CDR1 SQVTM, CDR2 ANQGSEA. The CDR3 sequence is 15 residues long. Trimming stripped 5 bases from V and 0 bases from J, with 14 bases between.

This clonotype was seen more than once but under ten times. A read error may be the cause here, since a much bigger clone is one base away. CDR3 in amino acids: CASRLGCDEQFF. In nucleotides, the CDR3 is TGTGCCAGCAGGCTAGGCTGCGATGAGCAGTTCTTC. V usage is TRBV12-3 or TRBV12-4 and J usage is TRBJ2-1; unclear D gene. CDR3 length: 12 residues. V was trimmed by 6 bases and J by 8 bases, leaving 11 bases between them.

The chain employs TRBV7-9 and TRBJ2-3, with TRBD1 matching 10 bases. This CDR3 has 17 residues. With 5 bases clipped from V and 6 bases from J, the junction kept 14 bases outside the gene matches. CDR1 is SEHNR and CDR2 is FQNEAQ in the germline V gene (reference sequence). CDR3 bases: TGTGCCAGCAGCGGAACCACCGGGACAGGGGATTTCGATACGCAGTATTTT. Encoded protein: CASSGTTGTGDFDTQYF.

V usage is TRBV6-5 and J usage is TRBJ2-1; TRBD1 agrees at 7 bases. The trim removed 2 bases at V and 2 bases at J, leaving 3 bases unmatched. CDR1 is MNHEY, CDR2 SVGAGI, per germline. The CDR3 has 15 residues. The CDR3 loop is CASSYETGTYNEQFF. The CDR3 coding sequence is TGTGCCAGCAGTTACGAGACAGGGACCTACAATGAGCAGTTCTTC.

This clonotype was counted a few times. The rearrangement uses TRBV6-2 or TRBV6-3 and TRBJ2-5; D is uncertain. Trimming pared 7 bases from V and 8 bases from J, leaving 17 bases between. There are 13 residues in the CDR3. CDR1 is MNHEY, CDR2 SVGEGT, per germline. CDR3 DNA sequence: TGTGCCAGCATGAGGCCTACGAGCAGTACCCAGTACTTC. It yields the protein CASMRPTSSTQYF.

This chain links TRBV5-1 with TRBJ1-5; D is uncertain. Trimming took 4 bases from V and 4 from J, leaving 12 bases between them. The germline CDR1 and CDR2 sequences are SGHRS and YFSETQ. This CDR3 is 14 amino acids long. The CDR3 DNA reads as TGCGCCAGCAGCCAAGGGCAGGAAAATCAGCCCCAGCATTTT. It codes for CASSQGQENQPQHF.

V and J are TRBV5-1 and TRBJ2-6; tentatively, D is TRBD1 (6 bases). V lost 4 bases, J lost 1 base, and 15 bases lay in between. Germline assignment: CDR1 SGHRS and CDR2 YFSETQ. The CDR3 totals 17 residues. The CDR3 reads CASSPVWTDSGANVLTF. In nucleotides, the CDR3 is TGCGCCAGCAGCCCGGTCTGGACAGATTCTGGGGCCAACGTCCTGACTTTC.

This chain uses TRBV20-1 with TRBJ2-5; 7 positions agree with TRBD2. The last part of the DNA fits TRBJ2-7 better; the J call may be wrong. CDR3 size: 14 residues. Germline values: CDR1 DFQATT, CDR2 SNEGSKA (reference sequence). CDR3 DNA: TGCAGTGCTAGTCACCAGGGAGGGGCCTACGAGCAGTACTTC. It translates to CSASHQGGAYEQYF.

The gene calls are TRBV20-1 and TRBJ2-2; maybe TRBD1 (5 bases). V was shortened by 3 bases and J by 0 bases, with 8 bases between the two germline ends. This CDR3 region has 14 residues. Germline V lookup: CDR1 DFQATT, CDR2 SNEGSKA (reference sequence). CDR3 coding DNA: TGCAGTGCTAGTAAGACAGCGAACACCGGGGAGCTGTTTTTT. Encoded protein: CSASKTANTGELFF.

The chain carries TRBV11-1 and TRBJ1-4, with 8 nucleotides matching TRBD1. Germline CDR1 is SGHAT and CDR2 is FQDESV (reference sequence). CDR3 length: 14 amino acids. V was clipped by 5 bases and J by 6 bases; unmatched bases: 5. CDR3 loop: CASSPQGAYEKLFF. The CDR3 DNA reads as TGTGCCAGCAGCCCTCAGGGGGCGTATGAAAAACTGTTTTTT.

This clonotype was counted between two and nine times. The chain links TRBV18 to TRBJ1-1, with 7 bases matching TRBD1. The germline gives CDR1 KGHSH, CDR2 LQKENI. With 6 bases clipped from V and 5 bases from J, the junction kept 6 bases outside the gene matches. This CDR3 is 13 amino acids long. CDR3 DNA: TGTGCCAGCTCCACGGACAGGAAAACTGAAGCTTTCTTT. Its translation is CASSTDRKTEAFF.